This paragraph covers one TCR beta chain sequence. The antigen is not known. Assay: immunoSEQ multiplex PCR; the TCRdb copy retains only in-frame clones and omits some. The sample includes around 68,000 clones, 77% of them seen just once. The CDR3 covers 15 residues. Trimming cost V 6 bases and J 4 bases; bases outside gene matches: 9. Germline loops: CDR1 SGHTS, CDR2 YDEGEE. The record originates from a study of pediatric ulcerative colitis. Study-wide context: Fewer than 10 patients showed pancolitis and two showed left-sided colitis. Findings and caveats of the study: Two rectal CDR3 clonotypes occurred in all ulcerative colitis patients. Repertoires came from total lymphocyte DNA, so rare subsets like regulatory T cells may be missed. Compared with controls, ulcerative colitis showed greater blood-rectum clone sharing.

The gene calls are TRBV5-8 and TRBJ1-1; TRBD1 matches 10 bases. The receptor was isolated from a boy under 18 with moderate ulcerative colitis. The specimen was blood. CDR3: CASTLGQGIGTEAFF. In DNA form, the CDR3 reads TGTGCCAGCACCCTGGGACAGGGGATCGGCACTGAAGCTTTCTTT.